This entry lists 20 T cell receptor beta chains sequenced from one sample in a study of monozygotic twins with inflammatory bowel disease. For each CDR3 protein, TCRdb gives one entry from its re-call of the 5' RACE reads, without DNA. This listing includes fewer than 550,000 distinct CDR3 sequences. Sequencing input: blood. Receptors originate from a human donor with ulcerative colitis or Crohn's disease, or a healthy co-twin of an affected twin (not recorded which).

V is TRBV5-4 and J is TRBJ1-1. Germline assignment: CDR1 SGHNT and CDR2 YYREEE (reference sequence). The length of the CDR3 is 12 residues. The CDR3 protein is CASSSDYTEAFF.

This chain uses TRBV12-5 with TRBJ2-5; the D gene TCRdb calls, TRBD1, cannot be checked with no DNA. CDR1 and CDR2 (germline): LGHNT, FRNRAP. The CDR3 covers 14 residues. The CDR3 protein is CASGRGQSEETQYF.

The chain recombines TRBV5-6 with TRBJ1-2. The CDR3 contains 13 residues. Per the germline V gene, CDR1 is SGHDT and CDR2 is YYEEEE. CDR3 in amino acids: CASSLRASGGYTF.

The V call is TRBV30, the J call TRBJ2-7; TCRdb returns TRBD1, unconfirmable since there is no DNA. The germline V gene has CDR1 GTSNPN and CDR2 SVGIG (reference sequence). This CDR3 region has 13 residues. The CDR3: CAWSPGQGYEQYF.

The gene calls are TRBV12-3 or TRBV12-4 and TRBJ2-2. This CDR3 spans 15 amino acids. CDR3 loop: CASSFDPTGRGELFF.

V and J are TRBV28 and TRBJ2-3; TCRdb's D call, TRBD1, is unchecked because there is no DNA. This CDR3 comprises 16 residues. Germline loops: CDR1 MDHEN, CDR2 SYDVKM. CDR3 sequence reads: CASSPRRDVRGDTQYF.

The genes are TRBV7-9 and TRBJ1-4; TCRdb returns TRBD1, unconfirmable since there is no DNA. The germline V gene has CDR1 SEHNR and CDR2 FQNEAQ (reference sequence). The CDR3 sequence is 15 residues long. The CDR3 here is CASSWAVPTNEKLFF.

The chain uses TRBV19 and TRBJ1-5. The CDR3 has 14 amino acids. Germline-derived CDR1 and CDR2 are LNHDA and SQIVND (reference sequence). The CDR3 loop is CASSRVYGNQPQHF.

The V gene is TRBV7-2, the J gene TRBJ1-1; with no DNA, the TCRdb D assignment of TRBD1 cannot be verified. Germline lookup yields CDR1 SGHTA and CDR2 FQGNSA. CDR3 length: 14 amino acids. The CDR3 here is CASSSRGRGTEAFF.

This chain uses TRBV7-9 with TRBJ2-7; lacking DNA, the TRBD1 call made by TCRdb goes unchecked. The CDR3 has 13 residues. The germline gives CDR1 SEHNR, CDR2 FQNEAQ (reference sequence). CDR3 region: CASSFPGFNEQYF.

The chain is built from TRBV10-3 and TRBJ2-2; TCRdb's D gene call, TRBD2, goes unchecked for lack of DNA. CDR1 and CDR2 (germline): ENHRY, SYGVKD. The CDR3 runs to 13 residues. CDR3 in amino acids: CAISATEGGELFF.

The rearrangement links TRBV6-2 or TRBV6-3 to TRBJ2-7; TCRdb's D call of TRBD2 is untestable without DNA. The CDR3 is 16 residues long. The germline CDR1 and CDR2 sequences are MNHEY and SVGEGT. The CDR3 loop is CASSSWTSGSYYEQYF.

The chain joins TRBV7-2 to TRBJ2-1. CDR3 length: 15 amino acids. In germline, CDR1 is SGHTA, CDR2 FQGNSA. The CDR3 protein is CASSLAWGSYNEQFF.

CDR3 amino acids: CASSDFVRDPYEQYF. This chain connects TRBV2 to TRBJ2-7; lacking DNA, the TRBD1 call made by TCRdb goes unchecked. The CDR3 runs 15 residues. Germline-derived CDR1 and CDR2 are SNHLY and FYNNEI.

The chain joins TRBV9 to TRBJ1-2; TCRdb's assignment of TRBD1 cannot be checked, as there is no DNA. Germline loops: CDR1 SGDLS, CDR2 YYNGEE. The CDR3 is made up of 16 amino acids. The CDR3 reads CASSKDLTGSMDGYTF. The full variable domain, in which reference TRBV9 and TRBJ1-2 provide the parts outside the CDR3, is DSGVTQTPKHLITATGQRVTLRCSPRSGDLSVYWYQQSLDQGLQFLIQYYNGEERAKGNILERFSAQQFPDLHSELNLSSLELGDSALYFCASSKDLTGSMDGYTFGSGTRLTVV.

The chain has TRBV12-3 or TRBV12-4 and TRBJ2-3; TCRdb's assignment of TRBD2 cannot be checked, as there is no DNA. CDR3 size: 15 residues. The CDR3 sequence: CASRGPDSGPDTQYF.

V is TRBV7-2 and J is TRBJ1-4; TCRdb lists TRBD1, though no DNA is available to test this call. Germline CDR1 SGHTA, CDR2 FQGNSA. CDR3 size: 14 residues. CDR3: CASSVQGAGEKLFF. The complete variable domain, with remaining parts taken from reference TRBV7-2 and TRBJ1-4, reads GAGVSQSPSNKVTEKGKDVELRCDPISGHTALYWYRQSLGQGLEFLIYFQGNSAPDKSGLPSDRFSAERTGGSVSTLTIQRTQQEDSAVYLCASSVQGAGEKLFFGSGTQLSVL.

CDR3 protein: CASSSTGVGANVLTF. The rearrangement links TRBV7-2 to TRBJ2-6; the TRBD1 assignment by TCRdb is unverifiable without DNA. The CDR3 is made up of 15 amino acids. The germline V gene encodes CDR1 SGHTA and CDR2 FQGNSA.

The chain links TRBV10-2 to TRBJ2-3; no DNA is available, so the TRBD2 call from TCRdb remains unchecked. Germline V CDR1 and CDR2: WSHSY, SAAADI. The CDR3 is 15 amino acids. CDR3 loop: CASQSLAGGPDTQYF.

The V and J genes are TRBV5-1 and TRBJ1-1. Per germline, CDR1 SGHRS and CDR2 YFSETQ. The CDR3 has 15 amino acids. The CDR3 here is CASSFHKGPNTEAFF.